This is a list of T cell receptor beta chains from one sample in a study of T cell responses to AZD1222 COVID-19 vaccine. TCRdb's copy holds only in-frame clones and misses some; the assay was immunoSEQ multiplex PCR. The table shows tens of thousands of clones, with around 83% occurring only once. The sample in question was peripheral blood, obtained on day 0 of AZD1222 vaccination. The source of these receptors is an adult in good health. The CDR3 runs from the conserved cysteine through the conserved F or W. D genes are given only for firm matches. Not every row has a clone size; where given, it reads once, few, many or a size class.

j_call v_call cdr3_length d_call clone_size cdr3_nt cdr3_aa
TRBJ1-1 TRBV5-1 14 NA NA TGCGCCAGCAGCTTGGTGGCTGGGAACACTGAAGCTTTCTTT CASSLVAGNTEAFF
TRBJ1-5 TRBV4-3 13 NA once TGCGCCAGCAGCCAAGATCTAAGGAAGCCCCAGCATTTT CASSQDLRKPQHF
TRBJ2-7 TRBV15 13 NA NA TGTGCCACCAGCAGCCGACGGGACTACGAGCAGTACTTC CATSSRRDYEQYF
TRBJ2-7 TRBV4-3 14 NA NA TGCGCCAGCAGCCAAGCAAAAGGGTTCTACGAGCAGTACTTC CASSQAKGFYEQYF
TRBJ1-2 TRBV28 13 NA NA TGTGCCAGCAGTTTATCTTTAGTCTATGGCTACACCTTC CASSLSLVYGYTF
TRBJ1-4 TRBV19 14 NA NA TGTGCCAGTAGTATCGGAGGGGGGTATGAAAAACTGTTTTTT CASSIGGGYEKLFF
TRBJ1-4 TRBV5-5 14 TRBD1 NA TGTGCCAGCAGCTTACAGGGGGCAGGAGAAAAACTGTTTTTT CASSLQGAGEKLFF
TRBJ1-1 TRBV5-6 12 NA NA TGTGCCAGCAGCCGGATGGGGGGTGAAGCTTTCTTT CASSRMGGEAFF
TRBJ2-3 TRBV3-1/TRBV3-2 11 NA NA TGTGCCAGCAGGAGCACAGATACGCAGTATTTT CASRSTDTQYF
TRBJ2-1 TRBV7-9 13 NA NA TGTGCCAGCAGCTGGGGACTCCTCGGTGAGCAGTTCTTC CASSWGLLGEQFF
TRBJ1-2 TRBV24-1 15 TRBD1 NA TGTGCCACCAGTGATTCAAAAACAGGGGGCAGTGGCTACACCTTC CATSDSKTGGSGYTF
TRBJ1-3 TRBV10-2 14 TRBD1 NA TGCGCCAGCACGAGGGGGCTCGATGGAAACACCATATATTTT CASTRGLDGNTIYF
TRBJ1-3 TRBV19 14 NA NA TGTGCCAGCGGGGAGGGGGTCTCTGGAAACACCATATATTTT CASGEGVSGNTIYF
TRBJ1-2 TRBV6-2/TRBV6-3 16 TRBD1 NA TGTGCCAGCAGTTTCACAGGACAGGGGAGTAGCTATGGCTACACCTTC CASSFTGQGSSYGYTF
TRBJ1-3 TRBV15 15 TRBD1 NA TGTGCCACCAGGGAAGGACAGGTCCGAGGAAACACCATATATTTT CATREGQVRGNTIYF
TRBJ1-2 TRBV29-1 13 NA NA TGCAGCGTTGACAGGGCCTCGAACTATGGCTACACCTTC CSVDRASNYGYTF
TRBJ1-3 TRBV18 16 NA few TGTGCCAGCTCACCGGGCGACGTTGGCTCTGGAAACACCATATATTTT CASSPGDVGSGNTIYF
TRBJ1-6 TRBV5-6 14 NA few TGTGCCAGCAGCTTGGCCAGGACCCTCTCACCCCTCCACTTT CASSLARTLSPLHF
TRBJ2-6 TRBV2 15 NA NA TGTGCCAGCACGGGCGACCAATCTGGGGCCAACGTCCTGACTTTC CASTGDQSGANVLTF
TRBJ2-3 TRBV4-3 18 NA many TGCGCCAGCAGCCAAGATCGGGTGGCCCACCCTCTCACAGATACGCAGTATTTT CASSQDRVAHPLTDTQYF
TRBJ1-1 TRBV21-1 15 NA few TGTGCCAGCAGCACCCGACAGGGGGCGGACACTGAAGCTTTCTTT CASSTRQGADTEAFF
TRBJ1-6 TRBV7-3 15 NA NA TGTGCCAGCAGCTTAAGAGGGGCCTTCAATTCACCCCTCCACTTT CASSLRGAFNSPLHF
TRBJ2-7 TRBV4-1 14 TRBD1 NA TGCGCCAGCAGCCCAGGGACAGGGGTATTCGAGCAGTACTTC CASSPGTGVFEQYF
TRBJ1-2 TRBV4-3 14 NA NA TGCGCCAGCAGCCAAGACAGGGCTGTCTATGGCTACACCTTC CASSQDRAVYGYTF
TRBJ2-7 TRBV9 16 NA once TGTGCCAGCAGCGTAGTAACCGACCCTGGGCTGGGCGAGCAGTACTTC CASSVVTDPGLGEQYF
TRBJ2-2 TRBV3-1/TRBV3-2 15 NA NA TGTGCCAGCAGCCAGGGTAATGGGAAGAACGGGGAGCTGTTTTTT CASSQGNGKNGELFF
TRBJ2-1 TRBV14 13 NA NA TGTGCCAGCAGCCCACTGGCTTCGGGGCTGGAGTTCTTC CASSPLASGLEFF
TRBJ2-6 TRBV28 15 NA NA TGTGCCAGCAGTTTAGATAGCTCTGGGGCCAACGTCCTGACTTTC CASSLDSSGANVLTF
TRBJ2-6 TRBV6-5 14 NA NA TGTGCCAGCAGCTGGGATTCTGGGGCCAACGTCCTGACTTTC CASSWDSGANVLTF